One and the same sample provided the 25 T cell receptor beta chains below, sequenced in a study of molecular identifiers for immune sequencing clone quantification. TCRdb reprocessed the PCR reads via MiXCR and lists one record per CDR3 protein. In the table there are 460,000 or so distinct CDR3 sequences, 20% to 25% of which are singletons. The source material was naive CD8+ T cells from blood, with Jurkat cell RNA spiked in. Regarding subset: FACS-sorted CD8+CD4-CCR7+CD45RA+ naive T cells. The receptors come from a human donor in good health. Some libraries in this study had Jurkat cell RNA spiked in.

The gene calls are TRBV4-3 and TRBJ2-1; 7 bases agree with TRBD2. The J call is uncertain, as TRBJ2-7 better fits the DNA end. Germline V gives CDR1 LGHNA, CDR2 YSLEER. The CDR3 is 18 residues long. Here the CDR3 reads CASSQDFGAAGLTYEQYF. CDR3 bases: TGCGCCAGCAGCCAAGATTTTGGGGCAGCGGGACTGACCTACGAGCAGTACTTC.

The rearrangement joins TRBV29-1 to TRBJ2-5; the D is unclear. The germline gives CDR1 SQVTM, CDR2 ANQGSEA. CDR3 length: 16 amino acids. Trimming pared 7 bases from V and 0 bases from J, leaving 21 bases between. The CDR3 sequence: CSAWGGVKLYQETQYF. In DNA form, the CDR3 reads TGCAGCGCTTGGGGTGGGGTGAAACTGTACCAAGAGACCCAGTACTTC.

V gene TRBV6-2 or TRBV6-3 combines with J gene TRBJ2-1; TRBD2 matches 13 bases. V shed 2 bases and J 9 bases; nucleotides not matched to a gene: 10. The CDR3 is 17 amino acids. CDR1 and CDR2 from the germline V gene are MNHEY and SVGEGT. The CDR3 DNA is TGTGCCAGCAGTTACCCTCAGACTAGCGGGGGGCAGGGTGAGCAGTTCTTC. Protein sequence: CASSYPQTSGGQGEQFF.

This clonotype has ten or more counts. The V call is TRBV7-9, the J call TRBJ2-7; D remains unclear. The CDR3 totals 14 residues. Germline CDR1 reads SEHNR; CDR2 reads FQNEAQ (reference sequence). Between the trimmed V and J ends, which lost 5 bases and 0 bases, there was a span of 11 bases. The CDR3, as DNA: TGTGCCAGCAGCCCGACGGTTAGCTCCTACGAGCAGTACTTC. Protein product: CASSPTVSSYEQYF.

This clonotype was seen many times. The rearrangement uses TRBV19 and TRBJ2-6; TRBD1 aligns across 10 bases. Germline CDR1 is LNHDA and CDR2 is SQIVND (reference sequence). V gave up 7 bases and J gave up 2 bases; unmatched junction bases: 2. This CDR3 is built from 15 residues. The DNA for the CDR3 is TGTGCCAGTACCGGGACAGGGGCTGGGGCCAACGTCCTGACTTTC. Its protein is CASTGTGAGANVLTF.

This clonotype was seen ten or more times. The CDR3 DNA follows: TGTGCCAGCAGTTCGACAGCTCCGGCCCAGCATTTT. Translated: CASSSTAPAQHF. The chain uses TRBV28 and TRBJ1-5; a possible D gene is TRBD1 (5 bases). Germline CDR1 MDHEN, CDR2 SYDVKM. V lost 4 bases and J lost 11, with 12 bases in between. The length of the CDR3 is 12 residues.

To note about this clonotype: A single base separates this from a much larger clone, so it may be a read error. The rearrangement links TRBV7-2 to TRBJ2-7, with a tentative D call TRBD2 (6 bases). V lost 1 base and J 2 bases, leaving 12 bases between the germline ends. Germline V gives CDR1 SGHTA, CDR2 FQGNSA. The CDR3 covers 15 residues. The CDR3 nucleotides read TGTGCCAGCAGCTTAGTGGCTAGCGAGACCTACGAGCAGTACTTC. Amino acids: CASSLVASETYEQYF.

Turning to this clonotype: With a much larger clone just one base away, this may be a read error. V is TRBV15 and J is TRBJ1-4, with D unclear. The CDR3 length is 13 residues. Trimming took 5 bases from V and 0 from J, leaving 4 bases between them. Germline V gene data show CDR1 as LNHNV and CDR2 as YYDKDF (reference sequence). The CDR3 nucleotides are TGTGCCACCAGCGACTCAACTAATGAAAAACTGTTTTTT. Residues: CATSDSTNEKLFF.

This clonotype has just a few counts. This chain links TRBV4-1 with TRBJ2-2; tentatively, D is TRBD1 or TRBD2 (6 bases each). V dropped 1 base and J dropped 7 bases, with 13 bases sitting between them. Germline values: CDR1 MGHRA, CDR2 YSYEKL. The CDR3 runs 15 residues. The CDR3 here is CASSQVSGADGELFF. CDR3 coding DNA: TGCGCCAGCAGCCAAGTTTCGGGGGCGGACGGGGAGCTGTTTTTT.

The sample holds a few counts of this clonotype. A read error may account for a junction end that differs from germline. This chain links TRBV15 with TRBJ2-7; D may be TRBD1 (6 bases). CDR1 and CDR2 from the germline V gene are LNHNV and YYDKDF (reference sequence). This CDR3 has 12 residues. CDR3 coding DNA: TGTGCCACCAGCAGAGATCACAGGGAAAAGGCGTTC. Its translation: CATSRDHREKAF. Full variable domain (missing parts from reference TRBV15 and TRBJ2-7): DAMVIQNPRYQVTQFGKPVTLSCSQTLNHNVMYWYQQKSSQAPKLLFHYYDKDFNNEADTPDNFQSRRPNTSFCFLDIRSPGLGDTAMYLCATSRDHREKAFGPGTRLTVT.

This clonotype was recorded a few times. The V and J genes are TRBV29-1 and TRBJ2-7, with 7 bases matching TRBD1. The CDR3 runs 13 residues. Germline values: CDR1 SQVTM, CDR2 ANQGSEA. V was pared by 6 bases and J by 0 bases, with 5 bases of the junction left unmatched. CDR3 protein: CSVTEGASYEQYF. The CDR3 coding sequence is TGCAGCGTCACTGAGGGGGCCTCCTACGAGCAGTACTTC.

This clonotype was seen a few times. The genes are TRBV4-1 and TRBJ2-3; D remains ambiguous. CDR3 size: 15 residues. The germline V and J ends were trimmed by 0 bases and 1 base, with 8 bases remaining between them. Germline CDR1 is MGHRA and CDR2 is YSYEKL. CDR3 region: CASSQDMRGTDTQYF. The DNA of the CDR3 is TGCGCCAGCAGCCAAGATATGCGTGGCACAGATACGCAGTATTTT.

In its sample, this clonotype was seen a few times. The V gene is TRBV9, the J gene TRBJ2-3; TRBD2 agrees at 8 bases. The CDR3 covers 16 residues. The J segment lost 2 bases and the V segment lost 4 bases, leaving 9 bases of the junction unmatched. Germline lookup yields CDR1 SGDLS and CDR2 YYNGEE. CDR3 region: CASSLTRGGFTDTQYF. Written as DNA, the CDR3 is TGTGCCAGCAGCCTTACTCGCGGGGGGTTCACAGATACGCAGTATTTT.

The rearrangement uses TRBV5-6 and TRBJ2-3; unclear D gene. Trimming removed 0 bases at V and 0 bases at J, with 14 bases between. This CDR3 comprises 17 residues. Per the germline V gene, CDR1 is SGHDT and CDR2 is YYEEEE. The CDR3 region has the DNA TGTGCCAGCAGCTTGGAGAGAAGTGGCCCTAGCACAGATACGCAGTATTTT. Translated: CASSLERSGPSTDTQYF.

This clonotype was counted a few times. The chain joins TRBV27 to TRBJ2-3; TRBD2 aligns across 15 bases. The CDR3 has 17 amino acids. With 7 bases clipped from V and 4 bases from J, the junction kept 9 bases outside the gene matches. Germline CDR1 is MNHEY and CDR2 is SMNVEV (reference sequence). DNA of the CDR3: TGTGCCAGCATAGGACTAGCGGGGGGGCGTAATCCAGATACGCAGTATTTT. Translating gives CASIGLAGGRNPDTQYF.

In its sample, this clonotype was seen many times. The rearrangement links TRBV20-1 to TRBJ2-5; D may be TRBD2 (6 bases). The CDR3 sequence is 17 residues long. The V and J ends lost 0 bases and 1 base respectively, with 18 bases between them. Germline V CDR1 and CDR2: DFQATT, SNEGSKA (reference sequence). For the CDR3, the DNA is TGCAGTGCTAGAGATTTTATGGAGGGGTTTGTCCAAGAGACCCAGTACTTC. Residues: CSARDFMEGFVQETQYF.

This clonotype appeared many times. The chain carries TRBV9 and TRBJ2-5; 8 nucleotides agree with TRBD2. Germline values: CDR1 SGDLS, CDR2 YYNGEE. V was clipped by 0 bases and J by 4 bases; unmatched bases: 11. CDR3 length: 17 amino acids. The CDR3 coding sequence is TGTGCCAGCAGCGTAGGGACTAGCCCAGGTGGGGGAGAGACCCAGTACTTC. It codes for CASSVGTSPGGGETQYF.

The chain has TRBV4-1 and TRBJ2-5, with D possibly being TRBD1 (6 bases). Per germline, CDR1 MGHRA and CDR2 YSYEKL. CDR3 length: 15 amino acids. V was clipped by 0 bases and J by 4 bases, with 12 bases between them. This CDR3 is CASSQDKGDAETQYF. CDR3 coding DNA: TGCGCCAGCAGCCAAGATAAGGGGGACGCAGAGACCCAGTACTTC.

The V call is TRBV19, the J call TRBJ1-1, with a possible D match to TRBD1 (5 bases). Germline CDR1 reads LNHDA; CDR2 reads SQIVND (reference sequence). The CDR3 is made up of 11 amino acids. The V end was cut by 3 bases, the J end by 7 bases, with 6 bases between. CDR3 in DNA: TGTGCCAGTAGTATGACAGTTGAAGCTTTCTTT. As protein: CASSMTVEAFF.

This clonotype was detected a few times. This sequence joins TRBV4-1 and TRBJ2-3; perhaps TRBD2 as D (5 bases). CDR3 length: 14 residues. Germline V CDR1 and CDR2: MGHRA, YSYEKL. With 4 bases removed from V and 2 bases from J, the gap between germline ends came to 10 bases. The CDR3 reads CASSRGGSTDTQYF. In nucleotides, the CDR3 is TGCGCCAGCAGCCGCGGAGGATCCACAGATACGCAGTATTTT.

The chain employs TRBV27 and TRBJ1-5, with TRBD1 identical over 8 bases. The CDR3 totals 16 residues. V dropped 5 bases and J dropped 3; count of bases not matched to a gene: 9. The germline gives CDR1 MNHEY, CDR2 SMNVEV (reference sequence). CDR3 region: CASSPFGQGPNQPQHF. In DNA, the CDR3 is TGTGCCAGCAGTCCCTTCGGACAGGGCCCCAATCAGCCCCAGCATTTT.

In this sample, this clonotype turned up a few times. The V gene is TRBV7-3, the J gene TRBJ2-1; D remains ambiguous. The V and J ends lost 0 bases and 7 bases respectively, with 10 bases between them. The CDR3 covers 14 residues. The V gene's germline CDR1 is SGHTA and CDR2 FQGTGA. The CDR3 coding sequence is TGTGCCAGCAGCTTAACGCCATCTCGGAATGAGCAGTTCTTC. It encodes CASSLTPSRNEQFF.

The sample holds a few counts of this clonotype. The rearrangement links TRBV4-3 to TRBJ2-2; D ambiguous. Per germline, CDR1 LGHNA and CDR2 YSLEER. Trimming left V 0 bases short and J 3 bases short, with 8 bases between. This CDR3 has 15 amino acids. This CDR3 is CASSQERWHTGELFF. For the CDR3, the DNA is TGCGCCAGCAGCCAAGAGCGATGGCACACCGGGGAGCTGTTTTTT.

This clonotype has only a few counts. The rearrangement uses TRBV16 and TRBJ2-1; 9 nucleotides line up with TRBD1. The junction had 1 base not matched to a gene; V was cut back by 2 bases and J by 2 bases. The germline gives CDR1 KGHSY, CDR2 FQNENV. The CDR3 runs 15 residues. The CDR3 DNA reads as TGTGCCAGCAGCCAAAGGGACAGGGCCTACAATGAGCAGTTCTTC. As protein: CASSQRDRAYNEQFF.

CDR3 sequence: CSARNSKNYGYTF. CDR3 bases: TGCAGTGCTCGCAACAGTAAAAACTATGGCTACACCTTC. The V and J genes are TRBV20-1 and TRBJ1-2; D is unclear. CDR3 length equals 13 residues. The germline V gene encodes CDR1 DFQATT and CDR2 SNEGSKA (reference sequence). The V end lost 5 bases, the J end lost 2 bases, and 12 bases lay between the germline ends.